These 22 T cell receptor beta chains originate from one sample sequenced in a study of blood T cell repertoires in COVID-19. The method was immunoSEQ multiplex PCR; TCRdb's version includes in-frame clones alone and lacks a portion of them. The sample includes over 200,000 clones, 83% of them seen just once. The source material was peripheral blood. The receptors were sampled from a woman aged 30 to 39 with COVID-19, enrolled during active disease.

Regarding this clone: One end of the junction is discordant with germline, which a read error may explain. The V gene is TRBV3-1 (or the pseudogene TRBV3-2), the J gene TRBJ2-7; the match to TRBD1 covers 9 bases. The germline V gene has CDR1 LGHDT and CDR2 YNNKEL (reference sequence). CDR3 size: 15 residues. The CDR3 DNA reads as TGTTCCAGCAGCCAAGCGGGACAGGGAATCTACGAGCAGTACTTC. Its protein is CSSSQAGQGIYEQYF.

The chain carries TRBV7-2 and TRBJ1-6; the match to TRBD1 covers 7 bases. Trimming took 5 bases from V and 5 from J; bases not matched to a gene: 6. Germline CDR1 is SGHTA and CDR2 is FQGNSA. This CDR3 spans 15 amino acids. The CDR3 DNA is TGTGCCAGCAGCCGCCGGGACAGACATAATTCACCCCTCCACTTT. The encoded protein is CASSRRDRHNSPLHF.

There are a few counts of this clone. The chain links TRBV28 to TRBJ1-1; TRBD1 matches at 7 bases. V was pared by 4 bases and J by 6 bases, with 11 bases of the junction left unmatched. Germline-derived CDR1 and CDR2 are MDHEN and SYDVKM. This CDR3 is built from 15 residues. The CDR3 DNA follows: TGTGCCAGCAGTTCCCTGACAGGGCGTAAGGCTGAAGCTTTCTTT. Translated: CASSSLTGRKAEAFF.

This clone was observed a single time. The chain is built from TRBV27 and TRBJ2-3, with 12 positions matching TRBD1. This CDR3 is 16 amino acids long. Germline V gene lookup returns CDR1 MNHEY and CDR2 SMNVEV (reference sequence). V lost 5 bases, J lost 4 bases, and 7 bases stayed unmatched. CDR3 in amino acids: CASSPRDRGHPDTQYF. CDR3 nucleotides: TGTGCCAGCAGTCCCAGGGACAGGGGGCATCCAGATACGCAGTATTTT.

The chain employs TRBV7-9 and TRBJ2-1, with 11 bases aligning to TRBD2. V lost 2 bases and J lost 4; bases outside the gene matches: 13. This CDR3 region has 19 residues. In germline, CDR1 is SEHNR, CDR2 FQNEAQ (reference sequence). CDR3 sequence: CASSLNPGLAGGAYNEQFF. In nucleotides, the CDR3 is TGTGCCAGCAGCTTAAATCCGGGCCTAGCGGGAGGAGCTTACAATGAGCAGTTCTTC.

The V gene is TRBV6-5, the J gene TRBJ1-5; possible D gene TRBD1, 5 bases. Trimming removed 8 bases from V and 4 bases from J, with 12 bases in between. Per germline, CDR1 MNHEY and CDR2 SVGAGI. The length of the CDR3 is 13 residues. In DNA form, the CDR3 reads TGTGCCAGCGGGGCGGGGTGGAATCAGCCCCAGCATTTT. Residues: CASGAGWNQPQHF.

The rearrangement links TRBV7-6 to TRBJ2-1, with 10 nucleotides matching TRBD2. The CDR3 covers 14 residues. After removal of 5 bases from V and 4 bases from J, the junction contained 2 bases not matched to a gene. Per the germline V gene, CDR1 is SGHVS and CDR2 is FNYEAQ. The CDR3 coding sequence is TGTGCCAGCAGCGGACTAGCGGTATACAATGAGCAGTTCTTC. Translating it yields CASSGLAVYNEQFF.

V is TRBV5-4 and J is TRBJ2-5; tentative D call: TRBD2 (7 bases). The CDR3 length is 15 residues. Per the germline V gene, CDR1 is SGHNT and CDR2 is YYREEE (reference sequence). V dropped 7 bases and J dropped 2 bases, with 18 bases sitting between them. The CDR3 DNA sequence: TGTGCCAGCCTACCTGCGGCGGGGGCACAAGAGACCCAGTACTTC. Its protein product is CASLPAAGAQETQYF.

V is TRBV15 and J is TRBJ2-2, with a tentative D call TRBD1 (5 bases). This CDR3 has 13 amino acids. With 1 base removed from V and 6 bases from J, the gap between germline ends came to 6 bases. Germline V gene sequence: CDR1 LNHNV, CDR2 YYDKDF (reference sequence). The CDR3: CATSRAGPGELFF. The DNA of the CDR3 is TGTGCCACCAGCAGAGCAGGGCCCGGGGAGCTGTTTTTT.

The V gene is TRBV6-2 or TRBV6-3, the J gene TRBJ1-4, with TRBD1 identical over 7 bases. The CDR3 sequence is 14 residues long. The ends lost 6 bases at V and 3 bases at J; junction bases unmatched: 4. The germline V gene has CDR1 MNHEY and CDR2 SVGEGT. The chain's CDR3 is CASSPDRANEKLFF. CDR3 nucleotides: TGTGCCAGCAGCCCAGACAGGGCTAATGAAAAACTGTTTTTT.

This chain links TRBV7-9 with TRBJ2-3, with 9 bases lining up with TRBD1. CDR1 and CDR2 (germline): SEHNR, FQNEAQ (reference sequence). Losses at the gene ends were 0 bases for V and 2 bases for J; bases not matched to a gene: 9. The length of the CDR3 is 18 residues. CDR3 amino acids: CASSLAWGQGGLTDTQYF. The CDR3 DNA reads TGTGCCAGCAGCTTAGCGTGGGGACAGGGCGGTCTCACAGATACGCAGTATTTT.

The rearrangement joins TRBV19 to TRBJ2-5; tentative D call: TRBD1 (5 bases). CDR1 is LNHDA and CDR2 is SQIVND in the germline V gene (reference sequence). V dropped 5 bases and J dropped 3 bases, with 13 bases sitting between them. The CDR3 is 14 residues long. This CDR3 reads CASSPGHKKETQYF. Here the CDR3 DNA reads TGTGCCAGTAGTCCAGGACATAAGAAAGAGACCCAGTACTTC.

The chain combines TRBV27 with TRBJ2-7; a weak D match, TRBD2 (7 bases). The CDR3 loop spans 14 amino acids. Trimming cost V 8 bases and J 4 bases, with 18 bases left between them. CDR1 is MNHEY, CDR2 SMNVEV, per germline (reference sequence). The CDR3 is CASGIGGRGYEQYF. DNA of the CDR3: TGTGCCAGCGGCATCGGGGGGCGTGGGTACGAGCAGTACTTC.

The V call is TRBV7-9, the J call TRBJ2-7; D may be TRBD1 (6 bases). V was shortened by 1 base and J by 4 bases, with 11 bases between the two germline ends. The length of the CDR3 is 14 residues. The V gene's germline CDR1 is SEHNR and CDR2 FQNEAQ (reference sequence). The CDR3 sequence is CASSLGLGAYEQYF. CDR3 DNA sequence: TGTGCCAGCAGCTTAGGATTGGGGGCATACGAGCAGTACTTC. Looking up the rest from reference TRBV7-9 and TRBJ2-7 gives the full variable domain: DTGVSQNPRHKITKRGQNVTFRCDPISEHNRLYWYRQTLGQGPEFLTYFQNEAQLEKSRLLSDRFSAERPKGSFSTLEIQRTEQGDSAMYLCASSLGLGAYEQYFGPGTRLTVT.

This chain uses TRBV27 with TRBJ2-7; 14 positions agree with TRBD2. CDR1 and CDR2 (germline): MNHEY, SMNVEV (reference sequence). CDR3 length: 15 residues. Losses at the gene ends were 4 bases for V and 6 bases for J; bases not matched to a gene: 5. CDR3 sequence: CASSWGLAGAREQYF. The CDR3 region has the DNA TGTGCCAGCAGTTGGGGACTAGCGGGAGCGCGCGAGCAGTACTTC.

V usage is TRBV27 and J usage is TRBJ2-1; D might be TRBD2 (5 bases). The CDR3 loop spans 16 amino acids. Germline-derived CDR1 and CDR2 are MNHEY and SMNVEV (reference sequence). V dropped 3 bases and J dropped 3 bases, with 15 bases sitting between them. CDR3 DNA sequence: TGTGCCAGCAGTTTCGATTTACGGGGAAACTACAATGAGCAGTTCTTC. This encodes CASSFDLRGNYNEQFF.

The gene calls are TRBV11-2 and TRBJ2-2; D possibly corresponds to TRBD1 (6 bases). The germline V and J ends were trimmed by 4 bases and 0 bases, with 15 bases remaining between them. The CDR3 has 17 residues. Per germline, CDR1 SGHAT and CDR2 FQNNGV. The CDR3 DNA sequence: TGTGCCAGCAGCTACCCCCGGGACAACGCGAACACCGGGGAGCTGTTTTTT. Translated: CASSYPRDNANTGELFF.

The V and J genes are TRBV4-1 and TRBJ2-1; D unresolved. V shed 8 bases and J shed 0 bases, with 11 bases lying between them. Germline V gives CDR1 MGHRA, CDR2 YSYEKL. CDR3 length equals 14 residues. This CDR3 is CASRDLRSYNEQFF. The CDR3 region has the DNA TGCGCCAGCCGAGACTTGCGCTCCTACAATGAGCAGTTCTTC.

This chain connects TRBV7-9 to TRBJ2-7; 7 nucleotides match TRBD2. In germline, CDR1 is SEHNR, CDR2 FQNEAQ (reference sequence). This CDR3 region has 14 residues. The J segment lost 6 bases and the V segment lost 1 base, leaving 6 bases of the junction unmatched. CDR3 protein: CASSLERGRREQYF. The DNA for the CDR3 is TGTGCCAGCAGCTTAGAGCGGGGAAGGCGCGAGCAGTACTTC.

The chain couples TRBV18 to TRBJ1-4, with D hard to call. Germline assignment: CDR1 KGHSH and CDR2 LQKENI. Trimming shortened V by 3 bases and J by 3 bases, and 5 bases separated the two germline ends. The CDR3 has 13 amino acids. This CDR3 reads CASSPLSNEKLFF. The DNA of the CDR3 is TGTGCCAGCTCACCGCTATCTAATGAAAAACTGTTTTTT.

A few counts support this clone. The V gene is TRBV28, the J gene TRBJ2-7; TRBD1 is a possible D gene (6 bases). Trimming stripped 5 bases from V and 2 bases from J, with 13 bases between. This CDR3 is built from 14 residues. Germline CDR1 MDHEN, CDR2 SYDVKM. This CDR3 reads CASSDTGIAYEQYF. The CDR3 nucleotides read TGTGCCAGCAGTGATACAGGGATTGCCTACGAGCAGTACTTC. The variable domain in full, with the rest retrieved from reference TRBV28 and TRBJ2-7, is DVKVTQSSRYLVKRTGEKVFLECVQDMDHENMFWYRQDPGLGLRLIYFSYDVKMKEKGDIPEGYSVSREKKERFSLILESASTNQTSMYLCASSDTGIAYEQYFGPGTRLTVT.

This clone was seen only a few times. The chain is built from TRBV3-1 (or the pseudogene TRBV3-2) and TRBJ2-2; 9 positions agree with TRBD2. The CDR3 covers 16 residues. The germline CDR1 and CDR2 sequences are LGHDT and YNNKEL (reference sequence). Trimming cost V 8 bases and J 5 bases; bases outside gene matches: 12. The CDR3 region has the DNA TGTGCCAGCGGATCTTTTAGCGGGAGCGGGACCGGGGAGCTGTTTTTT. This translates into CASGSFSGSGTGELFF.